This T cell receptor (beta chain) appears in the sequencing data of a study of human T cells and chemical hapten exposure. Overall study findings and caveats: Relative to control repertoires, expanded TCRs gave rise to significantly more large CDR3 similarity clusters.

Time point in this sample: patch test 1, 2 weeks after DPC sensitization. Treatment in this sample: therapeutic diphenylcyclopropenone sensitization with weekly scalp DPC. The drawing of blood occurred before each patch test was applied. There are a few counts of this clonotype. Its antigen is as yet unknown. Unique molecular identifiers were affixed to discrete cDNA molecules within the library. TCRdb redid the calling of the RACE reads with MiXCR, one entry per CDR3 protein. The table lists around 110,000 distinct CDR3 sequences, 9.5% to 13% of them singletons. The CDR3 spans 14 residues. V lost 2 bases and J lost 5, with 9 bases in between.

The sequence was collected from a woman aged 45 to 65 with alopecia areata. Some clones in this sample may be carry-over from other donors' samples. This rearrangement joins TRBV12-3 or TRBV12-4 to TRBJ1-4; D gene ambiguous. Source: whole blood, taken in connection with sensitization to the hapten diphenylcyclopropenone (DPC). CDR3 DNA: TGTGCCAGCAGTTTACGAGGGAGAAATGAAAAACTGTTTTTT. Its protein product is CASSLRGRNEKLFF.